Listed here are 25 T cell receptor beta chains from one sample, sequenced in a study of OX40 agonist ivuxolimab in advanced cancers. TCRdb's table, derived via immunoSEQ multiplex PCR, lists solely in-frame clones and lacks some. The data contain some 59,000 clones, roughly nine tenths of them singletons. The sequences come from CD4+ or CD8+ T cells sorted from blood, collected in a trial of the OX40 agonist ivuxolimab. The receptors shown here come from an adult with an advanced solid tumor such as melanoma, head and neck, liver or kidney cancer.

This clone was found once. V usage is TRBV5-1 and J usage is TRBJ2-7; TRBD2 matches 10 bases. CDR1 is SGHRS and CDR2 is YFSETQ in the germline V gene. The CDR3 is 15 residues long. Germline trimming cut 0 bases from V and 6 bases from J; bases unmatched to any gene: 6. The CDR3 sequence is CASSLGGSGRTEQYF. DNA for the CDR3: TGCGCCAGCAGCTTGGGGGGTAGCGGGAGGACCGAGCAGTACTTC.

The chain recombines TRBV29-1 with TRBJ1-4; 7 bases line up with TRBD1. CDR1 and CDR2 from the germline V gene are SQVTM and ANQGSEA. CDR3 size: 16 residues. With V trimmed by 6 bases and J by 5 bases, 15 bases remained unmatched. Here the CDR3 reads CSVYEVGTALNEKLFF. CDR3 DNA: TGCAGCGTGTACGAAGTTGGGACAGCTTTAAATGAAAAACTGTTTTTT.

This clone was detected only a few times. V gene TRBV27 combines with J gene TRBJ1-5, with D possibly being TRBD1 (5 bases). The germline V and J ends were trimmed by 2 bases and 0 bases, with 17 bases remaining between them. Germline CDR1 reads MNHEY; CDR2 reads SMNVEV (reference sequence). The CDR3 length is 18 residues. DNA for the CDR3: TGTGCCAGCAGTTTACCGACAAGGACACATTATAGCAATCAGCCCCAGCATTTT. Amino acids: CASSLPTRTHYSNQPQHF.

The V gene is TRBV5-4, the J gene TRBJ2-7; no firm D call. Germline lookup yields CDR1 SGHNT and CDR2 YYREEE (reference sequence). The V and J ends lost 0 bases and 1 base respectively, with 8 bases between them. This CDR3 region has 14 residues. The CDR3 DNA reads TGTGCCAGCAGCTTGGAAACTACTTCCTACGAGCAGTACTTC. This codes for CASSLETTSYEQYF.

The rearrangement joins TRBV18 to TRBJ1-1, with D possibly matching TRBD1 (6 bases). The V and J ends lost 3 bases and 4 bases respectively, with 18 bases between them. This CDR3 has 16 residues. Germline V gene data show CDR1 as KGHSH and CDR2 as LQKENI. DNA of the CDR3: TGTGCCAGCTCACCCCAGGGGCGAGGGAGTGGCACTGAAGCTTTCTTT. This codes for CASSPQGRGSGTEAFF.

The V gene is TRBV11-2, the J gene TRBJ2-1, with 8 bases lining up with TRBD1. V lost 5 bases and J lost 6; bases outside the gene matches: 9. This CDR3 is 15 amino acids long. Per the germline V gene, CDR1 is SGHAT and CDR2 is FQNNGV. CDR3 DNA sequence: TGTGCCAGCAGCCCAACCACCAGGGGGCCCAATGAGCAGTTCTTC. Its protein is CASSPTTRGPNEQFF.

The genes are TRBV19 and TRBJ2-7; TRBD2 agrees at 11 bases. Germline values: CDR1 LNHDA, CDR2 SQIVND (reference sequence). The CDR3 is 16 amino acids. J was trimmed by 3 bases and V by 3 bases; bases with no gene match: 7. As DNA, the CDR3 is TGTGCCAGTAGTATTACTAGCGGGGGACCAGGCTACGAGCAGTACTTC. Translation gives CASSITSGGPGYEQYF.

This chain uses TRBV6-1 with TRBJ1-4; TRBD1 might be the D (5 bases). The CDR3 is 15 amino acids. The germline V gene encodes CDR1 MNHNS and CDR2 SASEGT. V shed 3 bases and J shed 5 bases, with 13 bases lying between them. Here the CDR3 reads CASSDPGALNEKLFF. CDR3 in DNA: TGTGCCAGCAGTGATCCTGGGGCCTTAAATGAAAAACTGTTTTTT.

This clone was seen only a few times. This chain uses TRBV27 with TRBJ1-1; D not certain. This CDR3 has 13 residues. Germline-derived CDR1 and CDR2 are MNHEY and SMNVEV (reference sequence). V lost 5 bases and J lost 6, with 13 bases in between. This CDR3 is CASSLRNYAEAFF. CDR3 DNA: TGTGCCAGCAGTCTACGAAACTACGCTGAAGCTTTCTTT.

The V call is TRBV11-2, the J call TRBJ1-2; 8 nucleotides align to TRBD1. The germline V gene encodes CDR1 SGHAT and CDR2 FQNNGV. Losses at the gene ends were 5 bases for V and 4 bases for J; bases not matched to a gene: 9. CDR3 length equals 15 residues. In DNA form, the CDR3 reads TGTGCCAGCAGCCCCGGGACAGGAGGCTCCTATGGCTACACCTTC. Translating it yields CASSPGTGGSYGYTF.

The V and J genes are TRBV5-8 and TRBJ1-4, with a tentative D call TRBD1 (6 bases). This CDR3 contains 14 residues. From germline, CDR1 is SGHTS and CDR2 YDEGEE. Trimming stripped 0 bases from V and 9 bases from J, with 12 bases between. CDR3 coding DNA: TGTGCCAGCAGCTTGGTTCGGCAGGGGAAAAAACTGTTTTTT. It yields the protein CASSLVRQGKKLFF.

This chain uses TRBV5-1 with TRBJ2-7, with TRBD2 matching over 8 bases. The CDR3 runs to 14 residues. Germline lookup yields CDR1 SGHRS and CDR2 YFSETQ. J lost 6 bases, V lost 4 bases, and 9 bases had no gene match. In DNA, the CDR3 is TGCGCCAGCAGCGACCGTAGCGGGGCTACCGAGCAGTACTTC. Protein sequence: CASSDRSGATEQYF.

In its sample, this clone was seen once. The chain is built from TRBV7-3 and TRBJ1-4; D remains ambiguous. The CDR3 runs to 12 residues. Trimming removed 5 bases at V and 8 bases at J, with 9 bases between. The germline V gene has CDR1 SGHTA and CDR2 FQGTGA. CDR3 in DNA: TGTGCCAGCAGCGAAACAAACGAAAAACTGTTTTTT. Its translation: CASSETNEKLFF.

This chain uses TRBV6-1 with TRBJ1-5; no firm D call. CDR3 length: 14 amino acids. CDR1 and CDR2 from the germline V gene are MNHNS and SASEGT. The V and J ends lost 6 bases and 2 bases respectively, with 11 bases between them. This chain's CDR3 is CASRSGRRNQPQHF. The DNA of the CDR3 is TGTGCCAGCAGGTCTGGCAGGCGCAATCAGCCCCAGCATTTT.

The rearrangement links TRBV10-1 to TRBJ2-1, with 13 bases lining up with TRBD2. CDR3 length: 15 amino acids. Germline V gives CDR1 WNHNN, CDR2 SYGVQD (reference sequence). J was trimmed by 5 bases and V by 3 bases; bases with no gene match: 1. Here the CDR3 DNA reads TGCGCCAGCAGTGAAGGACTAGCGGGGGACAATGAGCAGTTCTTC. Translating it yields CASSEGLAGDNEQFF.

The chain combines TRBV27 with TRBJ2-7; D is possibly TRBD2 (5 bases). The germline V gene has CDR1 MNHEY and CDR2 SMNVEV (reference sequence). This CDR3 region has 16 residues. The germline V and J ends were trimmed by 5 bases and 0 bases, with 17 bases remaining between them. CDR3 protein: CASSPWTAGRSYEQYF. CDR3 coding DNA: TGTGCCAGCAGTCCGTGGACGGCGGGTCGCTCCTACGAGCAGTACTTC.

This clone was counted a single time. The chain carries TRBV28 and TRBJ2-7; 7 nucleotides line up with TRBD1. Germline V CDR1 and CDR2: MDHEN, SYDVKM. The CDR3 spans 15 residues. The ends lost 6 bases at V and 5 bases at J; junction bases unmatched: 13. The DNA for the CDR3 is TGTGCCAGCAGCCTGCTGACCGACAGGGTCCACGAGCAGTACTTC. Protein sequence: CASSLLTDRVHEQYF.

V is TRBV7-6 and J is TRBJ1-1; TRBD1 matches 8 bases. V was clipped by 4 bases and J by 0 bases; unmatched bases: 4. Looked up from germline, CDR1 is SGHVS and CDR2 is FNYEAQ. There are 15 residues in the CDR3. The CDR3 DNA follows: TGTGCCAGCAGCTCCGGACAGGGACTGAACACTGAAGCTTTCTTT. It is translated as CASSSGQGLNTEAFF.

V and J are TRBV5-6 and TRBJ1-3; 9 bases fit TRBD1. The germline CDR1 and CDR2 sequences are SGHDT and YYEEEE. The CDR3 loop spans 15 amino acids. The junction had 7 bases not matched to a gene; V was cut back by 4 bases and J by 5 bases. CDR3 sequence (DNA): TGTGCCAGCAGCACCCGGGACAGGGCCCGAAACACCATATATTTT. Translating it yields CASSTRDRARNTIYF. The full variable domain, in which reference TRBV5-6 and TRBJ1-3 provide the parts outside the CDR3, is DAGVTQSPTHLIKTRGQQVTLRCSPKSGHDTVSWYQQALGQGPQFIFQYYEEEERQRGNFPDRFSGHQFPNYSSELNVNALLLGDSALYLCASSTRDRARNTIYFGEGSWLTVV.

The V and J genes are TRBV27 and TRBJ2-3; D gene unclear. Germline V gene sequence: CDR1 MNHEY, CDR2 SMNVEV (reference sequence). With 0 bases removed from V and 8 bases from J, the gap between germline ends came to 9 bases. The CDR3 contains 13 residues. The CDR3, as DNA: TGTGCCAGCAGTTTATCGCCGCAAGGTACGCAGTATTTT. Protein sequence: CASSLSPQGTQYF.

The chain recombines TRBV7-3 with TRBJ2-1, with 11 bases matching TRBD2. The J segment lost 8 bases and the V segment lost 3 bases, leaving 12 bases of the junction unmatched. This CDR3 is built from 17 residues. Germline V lookup: CDR1 SGHTA, CDR2 FQGTGA. CDR3 coding DNA: TGTGCCAGCAGCTTGGTAGCGGGAGGGTCAGGGCAGGATGAGCAGTTCTTC. This translates into CASSLVAGGSGQDEQFF.

The J gene is TRBJ1-3, the V gene TRBV4-1, with D hard to call. The CDR3 totals 20 residues. The germline V gene has CDR1 MGHRA and CDR2 YSYEKL. V gave up 0 bases and J gave up 3 bases, with 24 bases separating them. CDR3: CASSQDRFFSRREIGNTIYF. DNA for the CDR3: TGCGCCAGCAGCCAAGATAGGTTCTTCTCCCGACGAGAGATTGGAAACACCATATATTTT.

By proportion, this clone is medium-sized (0.01 to 0.1%). V gene TRBV11-2 combines with J gene TRBJ1-2; the D gene is possibly TRBD1 (5 bases). The CDR3 consists of 16 residues. The germline gives CDR1 SGHAT, CDR2 FQNNGV. V was cut by 2 bases and J by 3 bases, with 16 bases left in between. CDR3 protein: CASSLLRGTGHYGYTF. In DNA, the CDR3 is TGTGCCAGCAGCTTACTCCGGGGGACCGGGCACTATGGCTACACCTTC.

The chain uses TRBV5-4 and TRBJ2-7; 10 nucleotides agree with TRBD2. Germline V gene lookup returns CDR1 SGHNT and CDR2 YYREEE (reference sequence). This CDR3 is 15 amino acids long. The ends lost 4 bases at V and 0 bases at J; junction bases unmatched: 4. This CDR3 is CASSPTSGASYEQYF. The CDR3 nucleotides read TGTGCCAGCAGCCCAACTAGCGGGGCCTCCTACGAGCAGTACTTC.

This clone appeared a single time. V usage is TRBV4-1 and J usage is TRBJ2-3, with a possible D match to TRBD1 (5 bases). V was shortened by 0 bases and J by 0 bases, with 10 bases between the two germline ends. This CDR3 contains 16 residues. From germline, CDR1 is MGHRA and CDR2 YSYEKL. The CDR3 sequence: CASSQDTGSSTDTQYF. The DNA for the CDR3 is TGCGCCAGCAGCCAAGATACAGGATCTAGCACAGATACGCAGTATTTT.